This TCR beta chain was retrieved from a study of blood T cell repertoires in COVID-19. Trimming left V 4 bases short and J 5 bases short, with 18 bases between. Germline CDR1 and CDR2: SGHDT and YYEEEE. This CDR3 contains 15 residues. This clone was observed at least ten times. Sequencing used immunoSEQ multiplex PCR; TCRdb keeps in-frame clones, though not all of them. The sample lists roughly 260,000 clones; around 82% were seen once. The TCR sequence derives from a woman aged 18-29 years with acute or convalescent COVID-19. The sample comprised peripheral blood. The chain couples TRBV5-6 to TRBJ2-5; weak D call: TRBD1 (6 bases). The CDR3 DNA follows: TGTGCCAGCAGCGCCCAACAGGGTTGGTTGGAGACCCAGTACTTC. Protein product: CASSAQQGWLETQYF. The whole variable domain, filled in from reference TRBV5-6 and TRBJ2-5, reads DAGVTQSPTHLIKTRGQQVTLRCSPKSGHDTVSWYQQALGQGPQFIFQYYEEEERQRGNFPDRFSGHQFPNYSSELNVNALLLGDSALYLCASSAQQGWLETQYFGPGTRLLVL.